This T cell receptor (beta chain) was sequenced for a study of T cell responses to AZD1222 COVID-19 vaccine. Study-wide points: Nearly half of spike-specific TCRs reportedly target variant regions that are unmutated in the B.1.351 and B.1.1.7 variants. Two AZD1222 administrations were followed by greater Spike-specific TCR breadth and depth. Vaccine-associated CD4 TCRs spanned spike, dominant at 160-218 and 743-854. Donor demographics were predominantly white British with a female majority; clonal diversity may be underestimated.

With V trimmed by 4 bases and J by 0 bases, 10 bases remained unmatched. The CDR3 runs 19 residues. CDR1 is KGHSH, CDR2 LQKENI, per germline. To note about this clone: Its cognate antigen is unknown.

Here immunoSEQ multiplex PCR was the method, and the copy in TCRdb shows in-frame clones only, minus some. The sample consists of more than 85,000 clones, 70% to 90% of them appearing once. The sample was peripheral blood, taken 28 days after the second AZD1222 dose. The TCR sequence derives from an adult who received the AZD1222 COVID-19 vaccine. This rearrangement joins TRBV18 to TRBJ1-4, with TRBD1 matching over 11 bases. The CDR3 spells CASSLQGTGGIATNEKLFF. Here the CDR3 DNA reads TGTGCCAGCTCACTGCAGGGGACAGGGGGAATCGCAACTAATGAAAAACTGTTTTTT.